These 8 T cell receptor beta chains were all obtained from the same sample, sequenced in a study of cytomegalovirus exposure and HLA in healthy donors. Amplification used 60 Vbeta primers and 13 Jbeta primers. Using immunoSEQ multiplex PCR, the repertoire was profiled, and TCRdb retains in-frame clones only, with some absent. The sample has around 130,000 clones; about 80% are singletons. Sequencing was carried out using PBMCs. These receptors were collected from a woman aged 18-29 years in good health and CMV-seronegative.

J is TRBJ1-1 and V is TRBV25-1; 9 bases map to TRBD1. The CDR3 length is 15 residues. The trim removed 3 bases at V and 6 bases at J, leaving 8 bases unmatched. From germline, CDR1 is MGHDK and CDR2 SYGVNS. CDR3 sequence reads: CASSETGTGTAEAFF. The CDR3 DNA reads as TGTGCCAGCAGTGAGACCGGGACAGGGACGGCTGAAGCTTTCTTT.

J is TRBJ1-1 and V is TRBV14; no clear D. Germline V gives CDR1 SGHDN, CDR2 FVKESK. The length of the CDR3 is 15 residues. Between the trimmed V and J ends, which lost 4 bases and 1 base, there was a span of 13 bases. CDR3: CASSRHSYGNTEAFF. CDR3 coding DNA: TGTGCCAGCAGCCGACACAGCTACGGGAACACTGAAGCTTTCTTT.

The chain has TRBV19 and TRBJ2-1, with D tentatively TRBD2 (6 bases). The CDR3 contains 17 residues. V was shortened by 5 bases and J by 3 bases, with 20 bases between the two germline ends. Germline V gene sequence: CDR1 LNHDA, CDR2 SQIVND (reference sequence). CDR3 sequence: CASSVSSLGGDYNEQFF. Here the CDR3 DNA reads TGTGCCAGTAGTGTATCCTCCCTTGGCGGGGACTACAATGAGCAGTTCTTC. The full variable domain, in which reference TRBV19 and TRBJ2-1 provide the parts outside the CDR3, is DGGITQSPKYLFRKEGQNVTLSCEQNLNHDAMYWYRQDPGQGLRLIYYSQIVNDFQKGDIAEGYSVSREKKESFPLTVTSAQKNPTAFYLCASSVSSLGGDYNEQFFGPGTRLTVL.

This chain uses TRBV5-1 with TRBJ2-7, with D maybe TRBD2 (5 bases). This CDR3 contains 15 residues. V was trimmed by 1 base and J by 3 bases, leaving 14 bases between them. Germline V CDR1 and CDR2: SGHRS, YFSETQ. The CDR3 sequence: CASSLRAGPGYEQYF. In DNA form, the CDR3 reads TGCGCCAGCAGCTTGAGGGCGGGCCCTGGCTACGAGCAGTACTTC.

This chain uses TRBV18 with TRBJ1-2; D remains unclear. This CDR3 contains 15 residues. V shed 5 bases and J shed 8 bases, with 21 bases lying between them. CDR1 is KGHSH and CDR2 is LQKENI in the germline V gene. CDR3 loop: CASSSEGRRAGGYTF. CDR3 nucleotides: TGTGCCAGCTCATCAGAAGGGCGTAGGGCGGGCGGCTACACCTTC.

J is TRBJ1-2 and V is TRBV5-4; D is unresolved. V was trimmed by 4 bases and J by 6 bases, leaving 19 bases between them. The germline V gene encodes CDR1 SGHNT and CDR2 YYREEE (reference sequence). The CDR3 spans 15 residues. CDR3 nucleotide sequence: TGTGCCAGCAGCCCGGGATGGGCCCTCGGGGATGGCTACACCTTC. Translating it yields CASSPGWALGDGYTF.

The CDR3 loop is CASSFGQHYEQYF. The CDR3 DNA follows: TGTGCCAGTAGCTTTGGACAGCACTACGAGCAGTACTTC. The V and J genes are TRBV19 and TRBJ2-5; D may be TRBD1 (6 bases). The J call may be in error: the DNA end matches TRBJ2-7 better. The germline V gene encodes CDR1 LNHDA and CDR2 SQIVND (reference sequence). The CDR3 consists of 13 residues.

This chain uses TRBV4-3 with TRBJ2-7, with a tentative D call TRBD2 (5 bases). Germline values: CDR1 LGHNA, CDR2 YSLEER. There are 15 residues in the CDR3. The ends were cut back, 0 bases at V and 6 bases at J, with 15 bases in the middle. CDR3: CASSQELRGMGEQYF. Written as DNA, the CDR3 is TGCGCCAGCAGCCAAGAGCTTCGAGGGATGGGCGAGCAGTACTTC.